This TCR beta chain was identified in a study of regulatory T cells in long-lasting Graves disease (dated by TCRdb to the early 2020s). Broadly, across the study: Patients with newly diagnosed Graves' disease had been on antithyroid drugs for under 3 months. This study used TCR sequencing and RNA sequencing of peripheral blood to compare persistent Graves' disease patients against newly diagnosed Graves' disease patients. A total of about 33 samples underwent TCR sequencing, from about 13 patients with persistent Graves' disease and 20 or so patients with newly diagnosed Graves' disease. The study was conducted in China and was registered as a clinical trial. The research as a whole found: A larger number of public clonotypes was shared among persistent patients (2,741) than among newly diagnosed patients (roughly 930). Persistent disease showed preferential use of TRBV28, TRBJ1-2 and TRBJ2-5, whereas newly diagnosed disease favored TRBV20-1 and TRBJ2-1. Because the primary lesion, thyroid tissue, could not be accessed, the study looked at peripheral blood alone. Lower TCR Shannon entropy and fewer highly expanded clones were observed in persistent Graves' disease patients than in newly diagnosed patients, which suggested clonal expansion. The authors acknowledged the small sample size as a limitation that may reduce accuracy. Sequencing and analysis were limited to the TCR beta chain.

Reading the label with the study, this specimen's time point is: newly diagnosed GD, antithyroid drugs for less than 3 months. RNA was extracted from PBMCs in TRIzol for both TCR sequencing and RNA sequencing. Graves' disease was diagnosed according to American Thyroid Association guidelines. The patients came from an endocrinology department in Xi'an, China. Each patient gave 7 to 9.5 milliliters of peripheral blood, collected in an EDTA anticoagulant tube. PBMCs were isolated by Ficoll Paque Plus density gradient separation without further T cell sorting. An Agilent 2100 Bioanalyzer and agarose gel were used to check RNA quality, and a NanoDrop 2000 was used to measure RNA concentration. Preparation of the library involved multiplex PCR. Data came from an Illumina HiSeq 4000. iRepertoire HTBI primers and Arm-PCR amplification of CDR3 regions were used to construct TCR beta libraries. Gel purification was performed on PCR products prior to sequencing. The study's own analysis went as follows. Gene usage analysis of CDR3 amino acid clonotypes used the approximately 62 TRBV and 14 to 15 TRBJ segments found across samples. COPE and FqMerger were used to merge filtered high-quality paired reads into contigs. BLAST was used to align contigs to the IMGT TRBV, TRBD and TRBJ reference genes, and CDR3 was defined following IMGT. Any clonotype with a frequency above 0.1% was counted as a highly expanded clone. Shannon entropy was used to measure repertoire diversity, and the Gini coefficient was used to measure V-J evenness. Public clonotypes were defined as clonotypes shared by more than one individual. TCRdb reran the public reads through fastp at Q25 and MiXCR, keeping productive beta chains. Every CDR3 protein is listed once, alongside the most common genes and DNA of its rows. TCRdb's processing, not the study's, gives the V and J calls here. In all, the sample holds fewer than 450,000 distinct CDR3 sequences, and over 14% of those were seen once. The ten most abundant clones make up approximately 7.6% of the sample.

Reading the germline V gene gives CDR1 SNHLY and CDR2 FYNNEI. Counted from cysteine to phenylalanine, this CDR3 has 12 amino acids. The only DNA kept is the CDR3, 36 bases in frame from the first base. As for this clonotype: Its target antigen remains unknown. A single base is all that separates this from a far larger clone, so a read error is likely.

In addition, the sample was reused for a study of T cells in Graves' hyperthyroidism and ophthalmopathy. The second study, in turn, reports: Stable Graves' hyperthyroidism was defined as no progression to ophthalmopathy during 18 months of follow-up. Hyperthyroidism patients were newly diagnosed, with disease duration under 2 months, and aged 18 to 65 years. The study excluded patients with uncontrolled infections, other autoimmune diseases, pregnancy or lactation. Diagnoses were based on clinical symptoms, serum thyroxine and TRAb, thyroid ultrasound and orbital computed tomography. A first-round RT-PCR of the TCR CDR3 used the HTBI primer set with the Qiagen OneStep RT-PCR kit. Most expanded thyroid clonotypes (frequency above 0.001) were also found in blood, which suggests that blood repertoires may mirror thyroid immune responses. In cross-validation, a model built on a 13 V-J signature told ophthalmopathy apart from stable hyperthyroidism with 85% to 90% sensitivity and roughly 82% specificity, and in testing the same model reached 80%/75%. In validation, the model predicted progression to ophthalmopathy with 60% to 71% sensitivity and approximately 74% specificity, a median of about 6 months before onset. To identify distinguishing TCR V-J signatures, a discovery cohort of some 99 patients was used, comprising approximately 40 with Graves' ophthalmopathy and approximately 58 with stable Graves' hyperthyroidism. Whether ophthalmopathy could be predicted prospectively was tested in an independent validation cohort made up of under 20 hyperthyroidism patients plus 17 patients who later progressed to ophthalmopathy. The roughly 91 discovery patients were randomly divided into training and test sets at a 7:3 ratio. The study also compared thyroid tissue and blood T-cell repertoires from more than five Graves' hyperthyroidism patients. Once sampling was done, hyperthyroidism patients were given methimazole at a starting dose of 30 mg daily, whereas ophthalmopathy patients were given high-dose intravenous methylprednisolone. A second multiplex PCR round built the libraries, followed by size selection and purification. Sequencing of the libraries was done on an Illumina HiSeq2000 using paired-end 100 bp reads. Raw data were processed with SOAPnuke, discarding reads with adapters, uncalled bases, mean Phred below 15, or no exact constant-primer or identifier match. High-quality paired reads were merged using COPE v1.2.5, and each unique nucleotide sequence was defined as a clonotype. MiTCR v1.1 was used to align clonotypes to the IMGT TRBV, TRBD and TRBJ reference segments. Only V-J combinations with frequency above 0.0001, covering approximately 99% of repertoires, were analysed. The TCS score was defined as the ratio of F50 (clonal expansion) to E x V (chaos), calculated using BLOSUM62-based TCRdist between CDR3 peptides within each V-J. Welch's t-statistics and random forest reduced 500 to 550 V-J features to about 12, which were used in a naive Bayes classifier (R e1071). No statistical method was used to set the sample size in advance, and investigators knew the group allocation. The paper reports TCR Vbeta CDR3 sequencing of approximately 140 peripheral blood samples: 40 to 45 ophthalmopathy, approximately 74 hyperthyroidism and around 17 progressor patients.

The sequence is built from TRBV2 and TRBJ2-1; perhaps TRBD1 is the D gene, with 6 bases matching. The J call may be wrong; the DNA end is better matched by TRBJ2-5. The receptor was derived from a woman aged 40-49 years with Graves disease. Donor details come from another sample of the same person, matched by shared clones. Sequences were derived from peripheral blood mononuclear cells (PBMCs), sampled at new diagnosis, from a patient treated with antithyroid drugs. DNA sequence: TGTGCCAGCAGCCGGGACAACCGAACCCAGTACTTC. Its protein product is CASSRDNRTQYF.